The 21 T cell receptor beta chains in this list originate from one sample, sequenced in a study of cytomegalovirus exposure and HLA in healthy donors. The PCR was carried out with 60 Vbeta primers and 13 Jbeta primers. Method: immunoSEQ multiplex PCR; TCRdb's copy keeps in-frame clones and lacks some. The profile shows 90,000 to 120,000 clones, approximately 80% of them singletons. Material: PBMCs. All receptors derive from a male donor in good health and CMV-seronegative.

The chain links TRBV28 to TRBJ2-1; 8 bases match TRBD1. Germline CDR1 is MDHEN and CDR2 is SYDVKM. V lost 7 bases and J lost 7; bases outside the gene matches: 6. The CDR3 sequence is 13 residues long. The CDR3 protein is CASTSGGQNEQFF. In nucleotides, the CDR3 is TGTGCCAGCACATCAGGGGGCCAGAATGAGCAGTTCTTC.

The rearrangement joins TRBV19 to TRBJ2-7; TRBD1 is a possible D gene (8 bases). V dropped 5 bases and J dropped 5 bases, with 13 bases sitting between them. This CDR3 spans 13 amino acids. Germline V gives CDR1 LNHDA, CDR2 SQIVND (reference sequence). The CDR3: CASSYRGGNEQYF. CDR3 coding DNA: TGTGCCAGTAGTTACAGGGGGGGCAACGAGCAGTACTTC.

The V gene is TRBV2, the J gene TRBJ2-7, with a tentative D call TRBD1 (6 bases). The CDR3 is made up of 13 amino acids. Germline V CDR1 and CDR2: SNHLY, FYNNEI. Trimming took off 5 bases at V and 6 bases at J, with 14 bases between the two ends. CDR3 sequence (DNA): TGTGCCAGCAGTCGCTCAGGGGAGAGCGAGCAGTACTTC. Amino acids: CASSRSGESEQYF. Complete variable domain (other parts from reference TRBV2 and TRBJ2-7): EPEVTQTPSHQVTQMGQEVILRCVPISNHLYFYWYRQILGQKVEFLVSFYNNEISEKSEIFDDQFSVERPDGSNFTLKIRSTKLEDSAMYFCASSRSGESEQYFGPGTRLTVT.

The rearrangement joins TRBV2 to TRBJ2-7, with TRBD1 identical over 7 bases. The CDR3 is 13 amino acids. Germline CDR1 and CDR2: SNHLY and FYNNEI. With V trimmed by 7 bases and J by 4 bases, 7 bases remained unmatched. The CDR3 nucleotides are TGTGCCAGCATGGACAGGACCCATTACGAGCAGTACTTC. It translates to CASMDRTHYEQYF.

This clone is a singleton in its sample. CDR3 region: CASSAGLAGVVTGELFF. CDR3 in DNA: TGCGCCAGCAGTGCAGGACTAGCGGGAGTTGTCACCGGGGAGCTGTTTTTT. V gene TRBV10-2 combines with J gene TRBJ2-2; 13 bases match TRBD2. The CDR3 length is 17 residues. Looked up from germline, CDR1 is WSHSY and CDR2 is SAAADI. V shed 4 bases and J 4 bases; nucleotides not matched to a gene: 6.

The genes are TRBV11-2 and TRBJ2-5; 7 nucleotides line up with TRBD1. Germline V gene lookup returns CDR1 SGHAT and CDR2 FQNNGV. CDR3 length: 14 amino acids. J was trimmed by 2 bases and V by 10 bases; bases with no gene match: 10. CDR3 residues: CATTRDRTQETQYF. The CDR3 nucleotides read TGTGCCACCACCCGGGACAGAACACAAGAGACCCAGTACTTC.

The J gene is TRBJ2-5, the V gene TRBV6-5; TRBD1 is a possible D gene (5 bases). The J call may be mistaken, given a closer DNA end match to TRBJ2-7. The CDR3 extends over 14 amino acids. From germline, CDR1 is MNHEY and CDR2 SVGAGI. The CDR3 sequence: CASSRQAGPYEQYF. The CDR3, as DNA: TGTGCCAGCAGTCGTCAGGCAGGGCCCTACGAGCAGTACTTC.

CDR3 nucleotides: TGTGCCAGCAGACCTCAGACGGGGTTCGAGCAGTACTTC. It yields the protein CASRPQTGFEQYF. The V call is TRBV28, the J call TRBJ2-7; D may be TRBD2 (5 bases). CDR1 is MDHEN and CDR2 is SYDVKM in the germline V gene. V lost 6 bases to trimming and J lost 6 bases, with 15 bases between them. The CDR3 is 13 residues long.

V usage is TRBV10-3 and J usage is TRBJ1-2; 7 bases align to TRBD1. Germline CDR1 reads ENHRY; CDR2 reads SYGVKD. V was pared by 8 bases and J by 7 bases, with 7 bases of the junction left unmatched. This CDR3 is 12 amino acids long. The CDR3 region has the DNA TGTGCCATCCGAGACAGGGCCGGTGGCTACACCTTC. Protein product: CAIRDRAGGYTF.

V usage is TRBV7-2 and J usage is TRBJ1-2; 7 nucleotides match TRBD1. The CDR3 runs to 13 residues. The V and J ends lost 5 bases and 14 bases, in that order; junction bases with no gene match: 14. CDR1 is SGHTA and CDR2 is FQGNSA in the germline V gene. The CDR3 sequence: CASSPQSDRPGTF. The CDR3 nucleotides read TGTGCCAGCAGCCCCCAATCGGACAGGCCGGGAACCTTC.

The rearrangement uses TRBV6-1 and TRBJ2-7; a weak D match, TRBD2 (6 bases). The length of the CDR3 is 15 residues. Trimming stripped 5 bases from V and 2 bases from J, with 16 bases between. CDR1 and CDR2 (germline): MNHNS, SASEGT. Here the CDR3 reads CASSPQRVQPYEQYF. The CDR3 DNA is TGTGCCAGCAGTCCGCAGCGGGTCCAACCCTACGAGCAGTACTTC.

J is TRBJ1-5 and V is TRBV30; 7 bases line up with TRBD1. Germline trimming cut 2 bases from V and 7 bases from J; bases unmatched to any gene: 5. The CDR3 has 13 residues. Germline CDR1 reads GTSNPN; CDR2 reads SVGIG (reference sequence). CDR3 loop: CAWSYRGGQPQHF. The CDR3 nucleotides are TGTGCCTGGAGTTACAGGGGTGGCCAGCCCCAGCATTTT.

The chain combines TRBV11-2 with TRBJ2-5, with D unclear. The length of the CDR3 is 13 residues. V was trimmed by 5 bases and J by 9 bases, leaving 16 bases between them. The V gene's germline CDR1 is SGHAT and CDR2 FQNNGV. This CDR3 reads CASSLEAPWAQYF. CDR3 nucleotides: TGTGCCAGCAGCCTCGAGGCACCCTGGGCCCAGTACTTC.

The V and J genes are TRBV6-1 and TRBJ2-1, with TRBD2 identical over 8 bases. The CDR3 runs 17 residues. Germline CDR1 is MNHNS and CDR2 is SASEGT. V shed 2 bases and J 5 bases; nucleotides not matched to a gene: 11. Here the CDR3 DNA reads TGTGCCAGCAGTGAAAGTTCTCTGGCGGGAGGCAACAATGAGCAGTTCTTC. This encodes CASSESSLAGGNNEQFF.

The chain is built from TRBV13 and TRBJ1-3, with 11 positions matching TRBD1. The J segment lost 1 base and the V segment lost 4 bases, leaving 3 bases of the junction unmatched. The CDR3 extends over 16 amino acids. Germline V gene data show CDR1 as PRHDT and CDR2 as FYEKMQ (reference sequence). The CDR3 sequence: CASSSGQGASGNTIYF. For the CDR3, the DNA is TGTGCCAGCAGCTCCGGACAGGGGGCTTCTGGAAACACCATATATTTT.

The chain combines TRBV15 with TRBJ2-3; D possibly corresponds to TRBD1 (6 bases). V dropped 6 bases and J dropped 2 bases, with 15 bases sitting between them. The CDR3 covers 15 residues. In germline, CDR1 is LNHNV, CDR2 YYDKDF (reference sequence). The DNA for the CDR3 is TGTGCCACCAGTACAGGGTGGGGGAACACAGATACGCAGTATTTT. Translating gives CATSTGWGNTDTQYF.

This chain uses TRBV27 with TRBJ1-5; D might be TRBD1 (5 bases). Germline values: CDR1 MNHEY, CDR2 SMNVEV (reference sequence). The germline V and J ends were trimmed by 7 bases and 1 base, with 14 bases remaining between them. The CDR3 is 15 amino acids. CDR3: CASKSWGVSNQPQHF. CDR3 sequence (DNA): TGTGCCAGCAAAAGTTGGGGGGTGAGCAATCAGCCCCAGCATTTT.

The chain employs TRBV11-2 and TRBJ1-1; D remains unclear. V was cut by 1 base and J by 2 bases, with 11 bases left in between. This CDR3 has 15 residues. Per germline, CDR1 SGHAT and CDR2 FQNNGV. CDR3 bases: TGTGCCAGCAGCTTAGGTACCGGTCTCAACACTGAAGCTTTCTTT. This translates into CASSLGTGLNTEAFF.

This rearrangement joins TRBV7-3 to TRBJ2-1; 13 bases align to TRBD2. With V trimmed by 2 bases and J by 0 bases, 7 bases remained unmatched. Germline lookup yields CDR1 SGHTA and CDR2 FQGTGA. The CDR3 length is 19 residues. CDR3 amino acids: CASSLGRWTSGSSYNEQFF. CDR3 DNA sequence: TGTGCCAGCAGCTTAGGGCGGTGGACTAGCGGGAGCTCCTACAATGAGCAGTTCTTC. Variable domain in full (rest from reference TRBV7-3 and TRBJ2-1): GAGVSQTPSNKVTEKGKYVELRCDPISGHTALYWYRQSLGQGPEFLIYFQGTGAADDSGLPNDRFFAVRPEGSVSTLKIQRTERGDSAVYLCASSLGRWTSGSSYNEQFFGPGTRLTVL.

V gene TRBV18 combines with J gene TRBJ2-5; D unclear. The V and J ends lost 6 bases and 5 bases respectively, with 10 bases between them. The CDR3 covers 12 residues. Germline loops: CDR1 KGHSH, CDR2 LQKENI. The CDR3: CASSLLGETQYF. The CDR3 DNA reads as TGTGCCAGCTCCCTCCTAGGCGAGACCCAGTACTTC.

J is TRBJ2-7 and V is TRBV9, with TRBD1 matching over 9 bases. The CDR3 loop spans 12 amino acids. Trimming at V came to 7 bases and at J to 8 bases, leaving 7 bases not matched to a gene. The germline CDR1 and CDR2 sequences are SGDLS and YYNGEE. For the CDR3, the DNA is TGTGCCAGCGGCGGACAGGGGAACCAGCAGTACTTC. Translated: CASGGQGNQQYF.